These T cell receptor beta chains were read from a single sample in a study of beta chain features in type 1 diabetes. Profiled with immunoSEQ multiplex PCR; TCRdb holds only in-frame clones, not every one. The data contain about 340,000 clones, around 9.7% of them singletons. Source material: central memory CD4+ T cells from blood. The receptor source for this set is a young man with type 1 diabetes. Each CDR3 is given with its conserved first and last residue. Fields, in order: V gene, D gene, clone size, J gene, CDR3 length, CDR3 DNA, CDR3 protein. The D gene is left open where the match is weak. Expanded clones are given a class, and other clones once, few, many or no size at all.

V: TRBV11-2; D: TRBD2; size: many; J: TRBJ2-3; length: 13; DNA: TGTGCCAGCTTCGGGGGGAGCACAGATACGCAGTATTTT; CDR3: CASFGGSTDTQYF
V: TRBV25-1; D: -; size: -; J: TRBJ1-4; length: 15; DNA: TGTGCCAGCAGTAGGGCGTGGGGAGTTAATGAAAAACTGTTTTTT; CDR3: CASSRAWGVNEKLFF
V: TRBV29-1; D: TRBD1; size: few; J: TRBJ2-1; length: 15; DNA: TGCAGCGTGGATACCGGGACAGGCTCCTACAATGAGCAGTTCTTC; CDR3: CSVDTGTGSYNEQFF
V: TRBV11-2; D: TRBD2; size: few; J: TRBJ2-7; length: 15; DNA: TGTGCCAGCAGCCCAGAGCGGGGTAGCTCCTACGAGCAGTACTTC; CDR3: CASSPERGSSYEQYF
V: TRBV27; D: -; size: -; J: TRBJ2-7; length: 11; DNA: TGTGCCAGCAGACCCTTCTACGAGCAGTACTTC; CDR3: CASRPFYEQYF
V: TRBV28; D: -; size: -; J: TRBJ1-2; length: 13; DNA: TGTGCCAGCAGCAGGACAGACGTCTATGGCTACACCTTC; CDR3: CASSRTDVYGYTF
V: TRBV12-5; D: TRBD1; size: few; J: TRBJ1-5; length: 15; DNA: TGTGCTAGTGGTCCCGGACAGGGCGACAATCAGCCCCAGCATTTT; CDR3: CASGPGQGDNQPQHF
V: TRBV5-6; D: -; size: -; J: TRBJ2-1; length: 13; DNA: TGTGCCAGCAGCTTGCTTCGGAGCAATGAGCAGTTCTTC; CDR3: CASSLLRSNEQFF
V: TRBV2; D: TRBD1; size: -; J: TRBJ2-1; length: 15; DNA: TGTGCCAGCAGATCGGGACAGGGGGTGATCAATGAGCAGTTCTTC; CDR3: CASRSGQGVINEQFF
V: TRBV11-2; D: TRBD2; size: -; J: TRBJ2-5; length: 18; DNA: TGTGCCAGCAGCCCAATTTGGTTTAGCGGGGGTGCGGGAGAGACCCAGTACTTC; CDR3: CASSPIWFSGGAGETQYF
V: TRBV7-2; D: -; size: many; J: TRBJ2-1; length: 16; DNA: TGTGCCAGCAGCTTAGAAGGGGGGCTAGCGCGGGATGAGCAGTTCTTC; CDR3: CASSLEGGLARDEQFF
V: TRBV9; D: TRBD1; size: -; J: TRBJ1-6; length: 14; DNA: TGTGCCAGCAGCGTAGAGGGACAGTATTCACCCCTCCACTTT; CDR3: CASSVEGQYSPLHF
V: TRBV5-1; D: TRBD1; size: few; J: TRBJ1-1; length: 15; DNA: TGCGCCAGCAGCTTGACAGGGGTAAGGGACACTGAAGCTTTCTTT; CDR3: CASSLTGVRDTEAFF
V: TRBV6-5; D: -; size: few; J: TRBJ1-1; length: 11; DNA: TGTGCCAGCAGTTACCAGACTGAAGCTTTCTTT; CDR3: CASSYQTEAFF
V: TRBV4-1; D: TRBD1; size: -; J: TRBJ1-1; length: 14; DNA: TGCGCCAGCAGCCAAGAACAGGGGACAGGGGAAGCTTTCTTT; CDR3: CASSQEQGTGEAFF